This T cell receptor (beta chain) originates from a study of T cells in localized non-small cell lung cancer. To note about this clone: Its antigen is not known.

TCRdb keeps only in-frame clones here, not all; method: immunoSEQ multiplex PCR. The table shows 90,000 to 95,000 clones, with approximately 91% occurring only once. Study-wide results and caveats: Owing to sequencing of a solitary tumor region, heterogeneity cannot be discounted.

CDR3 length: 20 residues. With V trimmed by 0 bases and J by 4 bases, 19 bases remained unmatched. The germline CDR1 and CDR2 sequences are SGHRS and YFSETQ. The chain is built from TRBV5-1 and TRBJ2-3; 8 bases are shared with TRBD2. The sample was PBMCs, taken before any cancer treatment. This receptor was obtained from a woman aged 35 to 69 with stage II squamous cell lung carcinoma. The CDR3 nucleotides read TGCGCCAGCAGCTTGGTGCCGCTGACTAGCGTCTACTCGGGCGCAGATACGCAGTATTTT. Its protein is CASSLVPLTSVYSGADTQYF.